This T cell receptor beta chain was captured in a study of cytomegalovirus exposure and HLA in healthy donors. Researchers ran the PCR with 60 Vbeta and 13 Jbeta primers. The data were produced by immunoSEQ multiplex PCR, yet TCRdb's version contains in-frame clones alone and is incomplete. This table has 150,000 to 200,000 clones, roughly 80% appearing once. Germline CDR1 is LGHNA and CDR2 is YNFKEQ. The length of the CDR3 is 16 residues. V lost 1 base to trimming and J lost 7 bases; unmatched junction nucleotides: 2. V is TRBV4-2 and J is TRBJ2-1; 15 bases line up with TRBD2. Source material: PBMCs. The TCR sequence derives from a man in his forties or fifties in good health and CMV-seronegative. The CDR3 sequence is CASSQGGTSGRNEQFF. The CDR3 DNA reads as TGTGCCAGCAGCCAAGGCGGGACTAGCGGGAGGAATGAGCAGTTCTTC.